A single sample is the source of the 7 T cell receptor beta chains below, sequenced in a study of T cells in Graves' hyperthyroidism and ophthalmopathy. Authors of the study amplified TCR beta CDR3 regions from RNA transcripts. The HTBI primer set drove a first-round RT-PCR of the TCR CDR3. MiXCR was run by TCRdb on the multiplex PCR reads, yielding one entry per CDR3 protein. Of some 510,000 distinct CDR3 sequences in the sample, about 20% were seen once. The sequenced sample consisted of blood. These receptors all stem from a man between 18 and 29 years old with Graves' hyperthyroidism.

The chain is built from TRBV12-3 or TRBV12-4 and TRBJ1-1, with D perhaps matching TRBD1 (5 bases). This CDR3 comprises 15 residues. Trimming removed 7 bases from V and 0 bases from J, with 15 bases in between. As DNA, the CDR3 is TGTGCCAGCACCTGGGGGAGGGTTCTGAACACTGAAGCTTTCTTT. This translates into CASTWGRVLNTEAFF.

In its sample, this clonotype was seen many times. The J gene is TRBJ2-7, the V gene TRBV28, with 8 bases aligning to TRBD2. The V and J ends lost 2 bases and 2 bases, in that order; junction bases with no gene match: 8. Germline-derived CDR1 and CDR2 are MDHEN and SYDVKM. The CDR3 is 16 residues long. The CDR3 DNA is TGTGCCAGCAGTTTACGCTACCTAGCGGGTGCCTACGAGCAGTACTTC. Protein product: CASSLRYLAGAYEQYF.

This clonotype was seen ten or more times. V gene TRBV29-1 combines with J gene TRBJ1-1; D remains ambiguous. The CDR3 has 12 residues. Germline V gene data show CDR1 as SQVTM and CDR2 as ANQGSEA. The ends were cut back, 3 bases at V and 1 base at J, with 6 bases in the middle. The CDR3 bases are TGCAGCGTTGATTTGGAGAACACTGAAGCTTTCTTT. Translation gives CSVDLENTEAFF.

This clonotype was seen repeatedly, ten times or more. The chain couples TRBV6-2 or TRBV6-3 to TRBJ1-2; TRBD1 matches at 8 bases. The germline V gene encodes CDR1 MNHEY and CDR2 SVGEGT. The CDR3 extends over 13 amino acids. V shed 3 bases, J shed 8 bases, and the junction held 5 bases outside the gene matches. The CDR3 here is CASSYPGQGGYTF. As DNA, the CDR3 is TGTGCCAGCAGTTATCCCGGACAGGGAGGCTACACCTTC.

The sample holds many counts of this clonotype. The rearrangement links TRBV10-3 to TRBJ2-7, with TRBD1 matching 7 bases. The CDR3 loop spans 11 amino acids. Trimming removed 11 bases from V and 2 bases from J; junction bases left unmatched: 3. The V gene's germline CDR1 is ENHRY and CDR2 SYGVKD. CDR3: CAVGTAYEQYF. The CDR3 nucleotides read TGTGCCGTCGGGACAGCCTACGAGCAGTACTTC.

This clonotype was counted ten times or more. This chain uses TRBV28 with TRBJ1-2; D is uncertain. Germline loops: CDR1 MDHEN, CDR2 SYDVKM. CDR3 size: 13 residues. Trimming took 7 bases from V and 2 from J, leaving 11 bases between them. This CDR3 is CASITTRNYGYTF. The CDR3 nucleotides read TGTGCCAGCATTACGACCCGAAACTATGGCTACACCTTC.

The chain combines TRBV29-1 with TRBJ1-2; D call uncertain. Germline-derived CDR1 and CDR2 are SQVTM and ANQGSEA. The V end lost 3 bases, the J end lost 3 bases, and 11 bases lay between the germline ends. The CDR3 spans 13 residues. The CDR3 loop reads CSVEEGGHYGYTF. The CDR3 bases are TGCAGCGTTGAGGAGGGAGGGCACTATGGCTACACCTTC.